The 23 T cell receptor beta chains listed next were all sequenced from one sample in a study of blood T cells in healthy people across ages. The authors ran a second PCR of about 7 to 12 cycles using a sample-barcoded 5' primer and a J-beta primer mix. TCRdb re-derived calls from the 5' RACE reads in MiXCR, one entry per CDR3 protein. The sample consists of about 680,000 distinct CDR3 sequences, roughly 50% of them appearing once. The sample comprised blood. All receptors come from a woman in her sixties or seventies in good health.

The V and J genes are TRBV28 and TRBJ2-5; 7 bases are shared with TRBD2. Losses at the gene ends were 6 bases for V and 0 bases for J; bases not matched to a gene: 7. CDR1 and CDR2 (germline): MDHEN, SYDVKM. The CDR3 has 15 amino acids. CDR3 coding DNA: TGTGCCAGCAGCCCCGTCGGGGGGAACCAAGAGACCCAGTACTTC. Translating it yields CASSPVGGNQETQYF.

This clonotype was seen only a few times. The chain employs TRBV7-2 and TRBJ2-4, with D perhaps matching TRBD1 or TRBD2 (5 bases each). V was clipped by 4 bases and J by 13 bases, with 17 bases between them. The V gene's germline CDR1 is SGHTA and CDR2 FQGNSA. The CDR3 covers 13 residues. Here the CDR3 reads CASSSLGLGEQYF. For the CDR3, the DNA is TGTGCCAGCAGCTCCCTCGGGTTGGGGGAGCAGTACTTC.

The chain employs TRBV10-3 and TRBJ1-1; the D gene is possibly TRBD1 (6 bases). Germline V CDR1 and CDR2: ENHRY, SYGVKD. This CDR3 comprises 14 residues. Trimming left V 4 bases short and J 1 base short, with 10 bases between. The CDR3 sequence is CAISVRGPNTEAFF. CDR3 nucleotides: TGTGCCATCAGTGTCAGGGGCCCGAACACTGAAGCTTTCTTT.

This rearrangement joins TRBV27 to TRBJ1-6; no clear D. The V and J ends lost 4 bases and 4 bases respectively, with 5 bases between them. Per germline, CDR1 MNHEY and CDR2 SMNVEV (reference sequence). The CDR3 runs 13 residues. The CDR3 DNA sequence: TGTGCCAGCAGTTGTGGTTATAATTCACCCCTCCACTTT. Translated: CASSCGYNSPLHF.

This rearrangement joins TRBV18 to TRBJ2-7; 10 nucleotides align to TRBD2. CDR3 length: 15 residues. The J segment lost 6 bases and the V segment lost 0 bases, leaving 5 bases of the junction unmatched. CDR1 KGHSH and CDR2 LQKENI come from the germline V gene. CDR3 loop: CASSPPRLAGGEQYF. In nucleotides, the CDR3 is TGTGCCAGCTCACCACCGAGACTAGCGGGTGGCGAGCAGTACTTC.

The chain recombines TRBV29-1 with TRBJ2-3, with a possible D match to TRBD1 (6 bases). There are 11 residues in the CDR3. Trimming took 6 bases from V and 6 from J, leaving 10 bases between them. Germline V gives CDR1 SQVTM, CDR2 ANQGSEA. The CDR3 loop is CSVVTGDTQYF. CDR3 in DNA: TGCAGCGTCGTAACAGGGGATACGCAGTATTTT.

A word on this clonotype: One end of the junction fails to match germline, which may point to a read error. This chain uses TRBV4-2 with TRBJ1-2; no definite D call. CDR3 length equals 15 residues. CDR1 is LGHNA, CDR2 YNFKEQ, per germline. CDR3: CASSQRLQPSNGFTF. The CDR3, as DNA: TGTGCCAGCAGCCAAAGGTTACAGCCCTCCAATGGCTTCACCTTC.

The V and J genes are TRBV7-9 and TRBJ2-3, with TRBD2 identical over 8 bases. J gave up 0 bases and V 5 bases, and 4 bases lay outside the gene matches. The CDR3 loop spans 15 amino acids. Looked up from germline, CDR1 is SEHNR and CDR2 is FQNEAQ (reference sequence). Here the CDR3 DNA reads TGTGCCAGCAGCCCAGCGGGAGTCAGCACAGATACGCAGTATTTT. Translation: CASSPAGVSTDTQYF.

The chain has TRBV11-2 and TRBJ2-7; no reliable D call. The CDR3 is made up of 13 amino acids. V shed 1 base and J shed 6 bases, with 10 bases lying between them. CDR1 is SGHAT, CDR2 FQNNGV, per germline. The CDR3 DNA reads TGTGCCAGCAGCTTAGGACTCACCAGCGAGCAGTACTTC. Its translation is CASSLGLTSEQYF.

This clonotype has only a few counts. The chain couples TRBV20-1 to TRBJ2-3; 8 nucleotides align to TRBD2. Looked up from germline, CDR1 is DFQATT and CDR2 is SNEGSKA (reference sequence). The CDR3 is 17 amino acids. Losses at the gene ends were 2 bases for V and 4 bases for J; bases not matched to a gene: 14. CDR3 DNA: TGCAGTGCTAGACCCCCGGGGGGGAGAATGTTCGCAGATACGCAGTATTTT. Residues: CSARPPGGRMFADTQYF.

This clonotype was seen just once. The chain employs TRBV5-1 and TRBJ2-1; unclear D gene. The CDR3 has 13 amino acids. V was pared by 4 bases and J by 13 bases, with 18 bases between. The germline CDR1 and CDR2 sequences are SGHRS and YFSETQ. CDR3 sequence (DNA): TGCGCCAGCAGCATGGGTGGAGAAGAGACCCAGTTCTTC. Translation: CASSMGGEETQFF.

In this sample, this clonotype turned up a few times. A single base separates this from a much larger clone, so it may be a read error. The chain carries TRBV5-6 and TRBJ2-5; possible D gene TRBD1, 5 bases. The closer fit of TRBJ2-7 to the DNA end suggests the J call may be wrong. In germline, CDR1 is SGHDT, CDR2 YYEEEE. This CDR3 region has 13 residues. The CDR3 reads CASSWDQGIEQYF. As DNA, the CDR3 is TGTGCCAGCAGCTGGGATCAGGGTATCGAGCAGTACTTC.

This clonotype was seen many times. The chain couples TRBV29-1 to TRBJ2-6; 7 bases map to TRBD2. The CDR3 extends over 16 amino acids. Germline V gene sequence: CDR1 SQVTM, CDR2 ANQGSEA. The CDR3 bases are TGCAGTACCCCCGCAAGGGAGGGCTCTGGGGCCAACGTCCTGACTTTC. Protein sequence: CSTPAREGSGANVLTF.

This chain uses TRBV11-2 with TRBJ2-6; 8 nucleotides match TRBD1. The V and J ends lost 4 bases and 0 bases, in that order; junction bases with no gene match: 11. The length of the CDR3 is 19 residues. CDR1 is SGHAT and CDR2 is FQNNGV in the germline V gene. CDR3 sequence (DNA): TGTGCCAGCAGCTCGCCCGACAGGGGCCTAAGCTCTGGGGCCAACGTCCTGACTTTC. Protein: CASSSPDRGLSSGANVLTF.

A note on this clonotype: A read error is possible here, since a much larger clone lies one base away. The V gene is TRBV24-1, the J gene TRBJ2-1, with 9 bases identical to TRBD2. The J call may be incorrect, as the DNA end agrees better with TRBJ2-7. Germline-derived CDR1 and CDR2 are KGHDR and SFDVKD. The CDR3 totals 16 residues. CDR3 in DNA: TGTGCCACCAGTAGAATAGCGGGAGAGAATTACAATGAGCAGTACTTC. Its protein is CATSRIAGENYNEQYF.

In its sample, this clonotype was seen a few times. V gene TRBV12-3 or TRBV12-4 combines with J gene TRBJ2-5; tentatively, D is TRBD1 (5 bases). V was clipped by 4 bases and J by 4 bases, with 13 bases between them. CDR3 length: 14 amino acids. CDR3 region: CASSSKGAIETQYF. CDR3 nucleotide sequence: TGTGCCAGCAGTTCTAAAGGGGCGATAGAGACCCAGTACTTC.

This chain uses TRBV4-3 with TRBJ1-1, with TRBD1 as a possible D gene (5 bases). The V end was cut by 3 bases, the J end by 6 bases, with 14 bases between. CDR3 length equals 14 residues. From germline, CDR1 is LGHNA and CDR2 YSLEER. CDR3 sequence reads: CASSHGGVGAEAFF. As DNA, the CDR3 is TGCGCCAGCAGCCACGGGGGGGTCGGCGCTGAAGCTTTCTTT.

The CDR3 here is CASSSSARVGGEQYF. CDR3 DNA: TGCGCCAGCAGCTCTTCGGCCCGGGTGGGAGGTGAGCAGTACTTC. The chain carries TRBV5-1 and TRBJ2-4; D is possibly TRBD2 (6 bases). This CDR3 is 15 amino acids long. Germline V lookup: CDR1 SGHRS, CDR2 YFSETQ. V was pared by 3 bases and J by 13 bases, with 23 bases between. The full variable domain, with the rest looked up from reference TRBV5-1 and TRBJ2-4, is KAGVTQTPRYLIKTRGQQVTLSCSPISGHRSVSWYQQTPGQGLQFLFEYFSETQRNKGNFPGRFSGRQFSNSRSEMNVSTLELGDSALYLCASSSSARVGGEQYFGAGTRLSVL.

J is TRBJ2-6 and V is TRBV28, with TRBD2 as a possible D gene (6 bases). The germline V and J ends were trimmed by 5 bases and 2 bases, with 13 bases remaining between them. Germline CDR1 MDHEN, CDR2 SYDVKM. The CDR3 extends over 16 amino acids. CDR3 nucleotide sequence: TGTGCCAGCAGTCGGTTCGGGAGTCCTGGGGCCAACGTCCTGACTTTC. It is translated as CASSRFGSPGANVLTF.

The chain couples TRBV5-1 to TRBJ1-4; TRBD1 matches 7 bases. The CDR3 sequence is 16 residues long. Per germline, CDR1 SGHRS and CDR2 YFSETQ. V shed 6 bases and J 0 bases; nucleotides not matched to a gene: 8. The CDR3 sequence: CASMQGVTATNEKLFF. In nucleotides, the CDR3 is TGCGCCAGCATGCAGGGGGTCACTGCAACTAATGAAAAACTGTTTTTT.

This clonotype was observed a handful of times. This chain connects TRBV3-1 to TRBJ2-5; the D gene is possibly TRBD2 (6 bases). The CDR3 covers 15 residues. The V gene's germline CDR1 is LGHDT and CDR2 YNNKEL (reference sequence). Trimming left V 1 base short and J 2 bases short, with 11 bases between. Written as DNA, the CDR3 is TGTGCCAGCAGCCAAGCAGGGAGGCCACAAGAGACCCAGTACTTC. This gives the protein CASSQAGRPQETQYF.

The chain joins TRBV27 to TRBJ2-5, with a weak D call TRBD1 (6 bases). CDR3 length equals 16 residues. Looked up from germline, CDR1 is MNHEY and CDR2 is SMNVEV (reference sequence). The V gene lost 4 bases and the J gene lost 4 bases, with 19 bases spanning the gap. The chain's CDR3 is CASSSLTQQGRETQYF. For the CDR3, the DNA is TGTGCCAGCAGTTCCCTCACCCAACAGGGAAGAGAGACCCAGTACTTC.

This clonotype was seen a few times. This chain uses TRBV7-2 with TRBJ2-1; TRBD2 matches 7 bases. CDR3 length: 13 residues. The J segment lost 7 bases and the V segment lost 1 base, leaving 1 base of the junction unmatched. Germline CDR1 is SGHTA and CDR2 is FQGNSA. The CDR3 loop is CASSLGSGNEQFF. CDR3 nucleotide sequence: TGTGCCAGCAGCTTAGGTAGCGGGAATGAGCAGTTCTTC.